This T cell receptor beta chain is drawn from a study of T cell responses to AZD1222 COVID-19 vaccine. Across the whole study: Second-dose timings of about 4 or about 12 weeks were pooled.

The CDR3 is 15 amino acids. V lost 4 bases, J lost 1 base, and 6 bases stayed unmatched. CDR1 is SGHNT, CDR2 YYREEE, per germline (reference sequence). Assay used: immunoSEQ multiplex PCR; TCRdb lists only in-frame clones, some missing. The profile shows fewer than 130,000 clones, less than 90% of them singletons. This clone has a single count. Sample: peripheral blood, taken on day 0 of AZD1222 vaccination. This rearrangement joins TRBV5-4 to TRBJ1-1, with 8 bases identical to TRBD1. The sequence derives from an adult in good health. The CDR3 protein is CASSHQTGGNTEAFF. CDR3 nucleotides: TGTGCCAGCAGCCATCAAACAGGGGGGAACACTGAAGCTTTCTTT.